Detailed here is one T cell receptor (beta chain). The CDR3 is 14 residues long. Germline values: CDR1 LGHDT, CDR2 YNNKEL (reference sequence). The trim removed 4 bases at V and 4 bases at J, leaving 7 bases unmatched. Source study methods: It was from reference gene primer amplification that nucleated cell counts were estimated. TCRdb keeps only in-frame clones here, not all; method: immunoSEQ multiplex PCR. V and J calls and clone size are copied from that table; D and trimming were computed from the DNA. The table shows roughly 200,000 clones, with around 83% occurring only once. These data are taken from a study of blood T cell repertoires in COVID-19. Across the whole study: Acute-phase and convalescent COVID-19 samples originated in the United States, Italy and Spain.

The sequence was obtained from an elderly woman with acute or convalescent COVID-19. The specimen was peripheral blood. This sequence joins TRBV3-1 (or the pseudogene TRBV3-2) and TRBJ2-7; 7 nucleotides match TRBD1. The CDR3 nucleotides are TGTGCCAGCAGCCGACAGGGAAGGGAATACGAGCAGTACTTC. It translates to CASSRQGREYEQYF.